This T cell receptor beta chain was obtained from a study of T cell responses to AZD1222 COVID-19 vaccine. TCRdb's table, derived via immunoSEQ multiplex PCR, lists solely in-frame clones and lacks some. This table holds 50,000 to 60,000 clones, 60% to 80% found once. The CDR3 is 17 amino acids. Per the germline V gene, CDR1 is SGHTS and CDR2 is YDEGEE. The V segment lost 0 bases and the J segment 7 bases; nucleotides outside the gene matches: 13. This receptor was obtained from an adult who received the AZD1222 COVID-19 vaccine. The chain uses TRBV5-8 and TRBJ1-1; 9 nucleotides line up with TRBD1. The sample in question was peripheral blood, obtained 28 days after the second AZD1222 dose. The CDR3 region is CASSLVRDRAPIDEAFF. CDR3 DNA: TGTGCCAGCAGCTTGGTCCGGGACAGGGCTCCGATTGATGAAGCTTTCTTT.